Each of the 13 T cell receptor beta chains below was sequenced from the same sample in a study of cytomegalovirus exposure and HLA in healthy donors. It was with 60 Vbeta and 13 Jbeta primers that the PCR ran. Clones were sequenced by immunoSEQ multiplex PCR, and TCRdb holds only the in-frame ones, with some missing. Found here are over 200,000 clones, more than 65% of them singletons; the top ten hold roughly 1.9%. The sample taken for sequencing was PBMCs. All receptors come from a woman aged 25 to 39 in good health and CMV-seronegative.

This sequence joins TRBV19 and TRBJ2-5; TRBD2 aligns across 12 bases. After removal of 6 bases from V and 5 bases from J, the junction contained 10 bases not matched to a gene. CDR3 size: 16 residues. The germline gives CDR1 LNHDA, CDR2 SQIVND (reference sequence). The CDR3 DNA reads TGTGCCAGTAGCGCCAAAGGGACTAGCGGGTCGGAGACCCAGTACTTC. Residues: CASSAKGTSGSETQYF.

The chain recombines TRBV5-4 with TRBJ1-6; possibly TRBD1 for D (5 bases). CDR1 and CDR2 (germline): SGHNT, YYREEE (reference sequence). The CDR3 length is 14 residues. The V gene lost 2 bases and the J gene lost 7 bases, with 10 bases spanning the gap. The CDR3 here is CASSLGVINSPLHF. The CDR3 DNA follows: TGTGCCAGCAGCTTAGGGGTCATAAATTCACCCCTCCACTTT.

About this clone itself: One end of the junction fails to match germline, which may point to a read error. The CDR3 DNA sequence: TGTTCCAGCAGCCCTTCAGGCAACATTCAGTACTTC. It encodes CSSSPSGNIQYF. The chain couples TRBV7-9 to TRBJ2-4; D uncertain. CDR3 size: 12 residues. In germline, CDR1 is SEHNR, CDR2 FQNEAQ (reference sequence).

This chain joins TRBV5-1 and TRBJ2-1; 7 positions agree with TRBD2. V shed 0 bases and J 9 bases; nucleotides not matched to a gene: 3. Germline lookup yields CDR1 SGHRS and CDR2 YFSETQ. The CDR3 has 13 residues. The CDR3: CASSLVWEGEQFF. The DNA for the CDR3 is TGCGCCAGCAGCTTGGTGTGGGAGGGTGAGCAGTTCTTC.

The chain couples TRBV7-9 to TRBJ2-1, with D perhaps TRBD2 (7 bases). This CDR3 is built from 15 residues. V lost 7 bases, J lost 3 bases, and 16 bases lay in between. Looked up from germline, CDR1 is SEHNR and CDR2 is FQNEAQ (reference sequence). The CDR3 DNA sequence: TGTGCCAGCATTGGACAGCGGGGCCACTACAATGAGCAGTTCTTC. Protein sequence: CASIGQRGHYNEQFF.

The chain joins TRBV6-1 to TRBJ1-6, with TRBD1 matching over 9 bases. Germline V gene sequence: CDR1 MNHNS, CDR2 SASEGT. V was pared by 5 bases and J by 8 bases, with 7 bases of the junction left unmatched. This CDR3 is 15 amino acids long. The CDR3 nucleotides are TGTGCCAGCAGTCTCGGGGGGACAGGGTATTCACCCCTCCACTTT. Protein sequence: CASSLGGTGYSPLHF.

The V and J genes are TRBV7-9 and TRBJ1-1; perhaps TRBD1 as D (5 bases). The CDR3 extends over 14 amino acids. Germline-derived CDR1 and CDR2 are SEHNR and FQNEAQ (reference sequence). Trimming pared 1 base from V and 11 bases from J, leaving 17 bases between. The CDR3 region is CASSLGGTQSGAFF. CDR3 DNA sequence: TGTGCCAGCAGCTTAGGGGGGACTCAGAGCGGGGCTTTCTTT.

The V gene is TRBV6-5, the J gene TRBJ2-1; TRBD1 matches 7 bases. Losses at the gene ends were 6 bases for V and 1 base for J; bases not matched to a gene: 6. Germline CDR1 MNHEY, CDR2 SVGAGI. This CDR3 is 15 amino acids long. The CDR3 loop is CASRHRGRSYNEQFF. The CDR3 coding sequence is TGTGCCAGCAGACACAGGGGTAGGTCCTACAATGAGCAGTTCTTC.

This rearrangement joins TRBV27 to TRBJ2-7, with 7 positions matching TRBD1. Trimming cost V 4 bases and J 6 bases; bases outside gene matches: 12. Germline V lookup: CDR1 MNHEY, CDR2 SMNVEV (reference sequence). The CDR3 has 15 residues. This CDR3 is CASSSEGRGSSEQYF. The CDR3 DNA reads TGTGCCAGCAGTTCCGAAGGCAGGGGGTCGAGCGAGCAGTACTTC.

The genes are TRBV9 and TRBJ2-3; tentative D call: TRBD1 (6 bases). CDR3 length: 13 amino acids. Germline CDR1 and CDR2: SGDLS and YYNGEE. Deletions cut 2 bases from V and 9 bases from J, with 13 bases between. As DNA, the CDR3 is TGTGCCAGCAGCGTGGGGGACATATCCACGCAGTATTTT. It encodes CASSVGDISTQYF.

This chain uses TRBV4-2 with TRBJ1-4; D may be TRBD1 (5 bases). Trimming removed 0 bases at V and 5 bases at J, with 10 bases between. This CDR3 spans 15 amino acids. Germline CDR1 LGHNA, CDR2 YNFKEQ. The CDR3 loop reads CASSQEPGLNEKLFF. The CDR3 DNA sequence: TGTGCCAGCAGCCAAGAACCGGGACTCAATGAAAAACTGTTTTTT.

This clone was detected only a few times. For the CDR3, the DNA is TGTGCCAGCAAACAGGGAGAGGGAAATGAAAAACTGTTTTTT. It yields the protein CASKQGEGNEKLFF. The gene calls are TRBV2 and TRBJ1-4, with D possibly TRBD1 on 6 matching bases. Trimming stripped 7 bases from V and 5 bases from J, with 14 bases between. Germline CDR1 reads SNHLY; CDR2 reads FYNNEI. The CDR3 loop spans 14 amino acids.

As DNA, the CDR3 is TGTGCCAGCAGCTTGCTTCAAAACATGAACACTGAAGCTTTCTTT. Its translation: CASSLLQNMNTEAFF. The rearrangement links TRBV7-6 to TRBJ1-1; D gene ambiguous. Germline CDR1 SGHVS, CDR2 FNYEAQ. V was trimmed by 3 bases and J by 0 bases, leaving 11 bases between them. CDR3 length equals 15 residues.